Each of the 26 T cell receptor beta chains below was sequenced from the same sample in a study of blood T cell repertoires in COVID-19. Method: immunoSEQ multiplex PCR; TCRdb's copy keeps in-frame clones and lacks some. The data show around 63,000 clones, roughly 70% seen once. Sequenced sample: peripheral blood. These TCRs come from a woman aged 45-65 years with active or convalescent COVID-19.

The chain links TRBV3-1 (or the pseudogene TRBV3-2) to TRBJ2-7; 9 nucleotides match TRBD2. V shed 1 base, J shed 0 bases, and the junction held 10 bases outside the gene matches. The CDR3 loop spans 18 amino acids. The germline V gene has CDR1 LGHDT and CDR2 YNNKEL (reference sequence). CDR3 coding DNA: TGTGCCAGCAGCCAAGGGTATAACCTAGCGGGGTCCTCCTACGAGCAGTACTTC. Translated, it gives CASSQGYNLAGSSYEQYF.

V gene TRBV7-9 combines with J gene TRBJ2-3; tentatively, D is TRBD2 (6 bases). Trimming stripped 4 bases from V and 3 bases from J, with 23 bases between. This CDR3 is 18 amino acids long. The germline gives CDR1 SEHNR, CDR2 FQNEAQ (reference sequence). The CDR3 sequence is CASSSLLSFRGRTDTQYF. The CDR3 coding sequence is TGTGCCAGCAGCTCACTACTCTCCTTTCGGGGGAGGACAGATACGCAGTATTTT.

Here the CDR3 DNA reads TGTGCCAGCAGTTTATTTCGCGGGAGGGCCTACGAGCAGTACTTC. Its translation is CASSLFRGRAYEQYF. The V and J genes are TRBV27 and TRBJ2-7; 9 bases align to TRBD2. Germline V lookup: CDR1 MNHEY, CDR2 SMNVEV (reference sequence). This CDR3 region has 15 residues. J lost 2 bases, V lost 1 base, and 3 bases had no gene match.

The chain carries TRBV29-1 and TRBJ2-3, with TRBD2 matching 16 bases. Per the germline V gene, CDR1 is SQVTM and CDR2 is ANQGSEA. The CDR3 runs 17 residues. V was pared by 4 bases and J by 4 bases, with 8 bases of the junction left unmatched. The CDR3 loop is CSVGPGLAGGPADTQYF. As DNA, the CDR3 is TGCAGCGTTGGCCCGGGACTAGCGGGAGGGCCCGCAGATACGCAGTATTTT.

The V call is TRBV7-9, the J call TRBJ2-7; 10 nucleotides agree with TRBD1. The CDR3 extends over 16 amino acids. Germline V gives CDR1 SEHNR, CDR2 FQNEAQ (reference sequence). V shed 6 bases, J shed 2 bases, and the junction held 10 bases outside the gene matches. The CDR3 reads CASRAGSGQGTYEQYF. CDR3 in DNA: TGTGCCAGCAGAGCCGGCTCGGGACAGGGGACCTACGAGCAGTACTTC.

The rearrangement joins TRBV11-2 to TRBJ1-2; D gene uncertain. Germline values: CDR1 SGHAT, CDR2 FQNNGV. V dropped 5 bases and J dropped 6 bases, with 19 bases sitting between them. This CDR3 has 15 amino acids. Here the CDR3 reads CASSERYQGTDGYTF. The CDR3 nucleotides are TGTGCCAGCAGCGAGCGCTACCAAGGAACCGATGGCTACACCTTC.

V usage is TRBV27 and J usage is TRBJ2-7; D uncertain. Between the trimmed V and J ends, which lost 3 bases and 3 bases, there was a span of 12 bases. CDR1 is MNHEY and CDR2 is SMNVEV in the germline V gene (reference sequence). The CDR3 length is 14 residues. The CDR3 protein is CASSLSLAHYEQYF. The CDR3 coding sequence is TGTGCCAGCAGTTTGTCTCTCGCACACTACGAGCAGTACTTC.

This rearrangement joins TRBV2 to TRBJ2-5, with TRBD1 as a possible D gene (6 bases). CDR3 length: 17 amino acids. Trimming removed 2 bases from V and 4 bases from J, with 20 bases in between. Germline-derived CDR1 and CDR2 are SNHLY and FYNNEI. CDR3 loop: CASSERATARGTETQYF. CDR3 sequence (DNA): TGTGCCAGCAGTGAAAGGGCCACAGCAAGGGGGACAGAGACCCAGTACTTC.

The chain has TRBV3-1 (or the pseudogene TRBV3-2) and TRBJ2-1; possible D gene TRBD2, 6 bases. V gave up 0 bases and J gave up 1 base, with 13 bases separating them. This CDR3 has 17 amino acids. Germline V gene lookup returns CDR1 LGHDT and CDR2 YNNKEL (reference sequence). The CDR3: CASSQDLSGESYNEQFF. The CDR3 DNA reads as TGTGCCAGCAGCCAAGATCTATCGGGAGAATCCTACAATGAGCAGTTCTTC.

CDR3: CASSQVAGLHNSPLHF. The CDR3 bases are TGCGCCAGCAGCCAAGTTGCAGGGCTCCATAATTCACCCCTCCACTTT. The chain combines TRBV4-1 with TRBJ1-6; a weak D match, TRBD1 (5 bases). V shed 1 base and J shed 5 bases, with 12 bases lying between them. The CDR3 is 16 residues long. The germline CDR1 and CDR2 sequences are MGHRA and YSYEKL.

This chain links TRBV9 with TRBJ2-7; tentative D call: TRBD2 (5 bases). Germline V CDR1 and CDR2: SGDLS, YYNGEE. This CDR3 is built from 13 residues. Trimming took 0 bases from V and 4 from J, leaving 8 bases between them. The CDR3 sequence: CASSVDPGYEQYF. In DNA, the CDR3 is TGTGCCAGCAGCGTAGATCCGGGATACGAGCAGTACTTC. Combining the CDR3 with reference TRBV9 and TRBJ2-7 gives the whole variable domain DSGVTQTPKHLITATGQRVTLRCSPRSGDLSVYWYQQSLDQGLQFLIQYYNGEERAKGNILERFSAQQFPDLHSELNLSSLELGDSALYFCASSVDPGYEQYFGPGTRLTVT.

The chain is built from TRBV5-1 and TRBJ2-1; D call uncertain. CDR1 is SGHRS and CDR2 is YFSETQ in the germline V gene. V was cut by 0 bases and J by 6 bases, with 10 bases left in between. The CDR3 length is 14 residues. CDR3 DNA: TGCGCCAGCAGCTTGGGAACTACTGCCAATGAGCAGTTCTTC. Residues: CASSLGTTANEQFF.

The J gene is TRBJ2-7, the V gene TRBV24-1; D perhaps matches TRBD1 (6 bases). The ends were cut back, 9 bases at V and 7 bases at J, with 12 bases in the middle. The V gene's germline CDR1 is KGHDR and CDR2 SFDVKD. This CDR3 is 11 amino acids long. CDR3 bases: TGTGCCACCGGGCAGGGGCGGGAGCAGTACTTC. Translated: CATGQGREQYF.

The gene calls are TRBV7-6 and TRBJ2-5; 14 bases line up with TRBD2. The CDR3 contains 17 residues. Trimming took 1 base from V and 6 from J; bases not matched to a gene: 7. Germline-derived CDR1 and CDR2 are SGHVS and FNYEAQ. The DNA for the CDR3 is TGTGCCAGCAGCTTAGAGGGGACTAGCGGGAGAAGGAAGACCCAGTACTTC. Protein sequence: CASSLEGTSGRRKTQYF.

The chain employs TRBV6-1 and TRBJ2-4; D call uncertain. Trimming pared 1 base from V and 10 bases from J, leaving 5 bases between. The germline CDR1 and CDR2 sequences are MNHNS and SASEGT. There are 11 residues in the CDR3. The CDR3 is CASSEEQIQYF. The CDR3 bases are TGTGCCAGCAGTGAAGAACAGATTCAGTACTTC.

The chain couples TRBV20-1 to TRBJ2-3; D not resolved. This CDR3 comprises 11 residues. Trimming shortened V by 3 bases and J by 7 bases, and 8 bases separated the two germline ends. Germline CDR1 DFQATT, CDR2 SNEGSKA (reference sequence). CDR3 region: CSASWAYTQYF. CDR3 coding DNA: TGCAGTGCTAGTTGGGCATATACGCAGTATTTT.

The gene calls are TRBV20-1 and TRBJ1-2; tentative D call: TRBD1 (5 bases). Germline V gene sequence: CDR1 DFQATT, CDR2 SNEGSKA (reference sequence). The CDR3 consists of 11 residues. CDR3 sequence reads: CRPQGTYGYTF. The CDR3 DNA reads TGCAGGCCCCAGGGTACTTATGGCTACACCTTC.

This clone was seen ten or more times. V usage is TRBV7-9 and J usage is TRBJ2-1; D possibly corresponds to TRBD2 (6 bases). V gave up 4 bases and J gave up 5 bases, with 15 bases separating them. The germline CDR1 and CDR2 sequences are SEHNR and FQNEAQ (reference sequence). CDR3 size: 15 residues. The CDR3 bases are TGTGCCAGCAGCTCCAGACTAGAGCGTCACAATGAGCAGTTCTTC. Amino acids: CASSSRLERHNEQFF.

V usage is TRBV7-2 and J usage is TRBJ2-3; D is ambiguous. This CDR3 region has 13 residues. CDR1 is SGHTA, CDR2 FQGNSA, per germline. V was trimmed by 2 bases and J by 1 base, leaving 4 bases between them. Here the CDR3 DNA reads TGTGCCAGCAGCTTACCAGGCACAGATACGCAGTATTTT. Translation: CASSLPGTDTQYF.

J is TRBJ2-7 and V is TRBV7-2, with D possibly being TRBD1 (6 bases). The CDR3 has 12 residues. CDR1 and CDR2 from the germline V gene are SGHTA and FQGNSA. V was clipped by 2 bases and J by 5 bases, with 7 bases between them. CDR3 amino acids: CASSLKGDEQYF. Here the CDR3 DNA reads TGTGCCAGCAGCTTAAAGGGGGACGAGCAGTACTTC.

The rearrangement joins TRBV2 to TRBJ2-3; D possibly corresponds to TRBD2 (6 bases). Germline V gene data show CDR1 as SNHLY and CDR2 as FYNNEI. The CDR3 has 15 amino acids. V lost 7 bases to trimming and J lost 1 base, with 15 bases between them. The CDR3 DNA reads TGTGCCAGCACAAGGGACTCCGATGGCACAGATACGCAGTATTTT. The encoded protein is CASTRDSDGTDTQYF.

This sequence joins TRBV27 and TRBJ2-7; 7 nucleotides match TRBD1. CDR3 length equals 14 residues. Germline V gene data show CDR1 as MNHEY and CDR2 as SMNVEV (reference sequence). J gave up 3 bases and V 1 base, and 3 bases lay outside the gene matches. The CDR3: CASSLWDRYYEQYF. CDR3 DNA sequence: TGTGCCAGCAGTTTATGGGACAGATACTACGAGCAGTACTTC.

The J gene is TRBJ2-3, the V gene TRBV5-4; TRBD2 matches at 10 bases. There are 16 residues in the CDR3. CDR1 SGHNT and CDR2 YYREEE come from the germline V gene (reference sequence). The ends lost 3 bases at V and 2 bases at J; junction bases unmatched: 6. The CDR3 DNA sequence: TGTGCCAGCAGCTCGTTAGCGGGAGGCCTCACAGATACGCAGTATTTT. This encodes CASSSLAGGLTDTQYF.

This chain uses TRBV27 with TRBJ2-1, with 7 bases that match TRBD1. J gave up 5 bases and V 3 bases, and 4 bases lay outside the gene matches. The CDR3 consists of 14 residues. Germline V lookup: CDR1 MNHEY, CDR2 SMNVEV (reference sequence). The CDR3 DNA sequence: TGTGCCAGCAGTTTGAGGGGGCCCCACAATGAGCAGTTCTTC. Its protein is CASSLRGPHNEQFF.

The V gene is TRBV18, the J gene TRBJ1-1; D call uncertain. CDR3 length: 13 residues. V lost 5 bases, J lost 4 bases, and 11 bases lay in between. CDR1 and CDR2 (germline): KGHSH, LQKENI. The CDR3 is CASSGSEVTEAFF. The CDR3 DNA sequence: TGTGCCAGCTCAGGCAGTGAAGTCACTGAAGCTTTCTTT.

The chain carries TRBV19 and TRBJ2-7; D possibly corresponds to TRBD2 (5 bases). V was cut by 2 bases and J by 3 bases, with 11 bases left in between. The CDR3 consists of 14 residues. Germline CDR1 is LNHDA and CDR2 is SQIVND (reference sequence). The CDR3 region is CASSILGRGYEQYF. Written as DNA, the CDR3 is TGTGCCAGTAGTATACTGGGGAGAGGCTACGAGCAGTACTTC.